The T cell receptor (beta chain) under discussion was sequenced for a study of cytomegalovirus exposure and HLA in healthy donors. Whole-study findings and limits: Researchers reported that a few CMV-associated chains were confirmed in vitro as CMV antigen-specific.

Assay: immunoSEQ multiplex PCR; the TCRdb copy retains only in-frame clones and omits some. The sample has roughly 86,000 clones, around 96% seen once. With regard to this clone: What it binds is unknown.

The donors belonged to the approximately 120-subject validation cohort, separate from the roughly 710-subject first cohort. This receptor was taken from a man between 18 and 29 years old in good health and CMV-seropositive. Sequenced: PBMCs.

In DNA form, the CDR3 reads TGTGCCAGCTCACCTCCCTGGACAGGCCGCCAACGACCGTCGTATGGCTACACCTTC. Amino acids: CASSPPWTGRQRPSYGYTF. The V call is TRBV18, the J call TRBJ1-2, with 7 bases lining up with TRBD1. Germline-derived CDR1 and CDR2 are KGHSH and LQKENI. The CDR3 is 19 residues long. J lost 5 bases, V lost 3 bases, and 21 bases had no gene match.